Listed below are T cell receptor beta chains from one sample, sequenced in a study of cytomegalovirus exposure and HLA in healthy donors. Repertoires were generated with immunoSEQ multiplex PCR, while TCRdb's copy carries only in-frame clones and drops some. The table shows about 160,000 clones, with more than 65% occurring only once. Specimen: PBMCs. All receptors derive from a man aged 25 to 45 in good health and CMV-seronegative. Both conserved end residues are part of each CDR3. A D gene is named only where the DNA matches it firmly. The size field is filled for only some rows; it gives once, few, many or a size class.

d_gene	v_gene	j_gene	abundance	CDR3nt	CDR3aa
TRBD2	TRBV4-1	TRBJ2-3	.	TGCGCCAGCAGCCAAAAGACTAGCGGGGCTGATACGCAGTATTTT	CASSQKTSGADTQYF
TRBD1	TRBV30	TRBJ1-6	.	TGTGCCTGGACCTCGCGGGGACAGTACTCCTATAATTCACCCCTCCACTTT	CAWTSRGQYSYNSPLHF
.	TRBV5-4	TRBJ2-2	once	TGTGCCAGCAGCCATTGGAACACCGGGGAGCTGTTTTTT	CASSHWNTGELFF
TRBD1	TRBV18	TRBJ2-7	few	TGTGCCAGCCAGGGACAGGGTTCCTACGAGCAGTACTTC	CASQGQGSYEQYF
.	TRBV7-2	TRBJ2-7	.	TGTGCCAGCAGTCTAGGAGGGCTCTCCTACGAGCAGTACTTC	CASSLGGLSYEQYF
TRBD2	TRBV12-5	TRBJ2-7	.	TGTGCTAGTGGTTCCAGACTAGCGGAGCAGTACTTC	CASGSRLAEQYF
.	TRBV14	TRBJ2-7	.	TGTGCCAGCAGCCCGAGTTTGTACGAGCAGTACTTC	CASSPSLYEQYF
.	TRBV7-9	TRBJ2-6	.	TGTGCCAGTGCCGGGGTCTCTGGGGCCAACGTCCTGACTTTC	CASAGVSGANVLTF
TRBD1	TRBV5-1	TRBJ1-3	.	TGCGCCAGCAGCTTGGGGACAGGGACTGGAAACACCATATATTTT	CASSLGTGTGNTIYF
TRBD1	TRBV28	TRBJ2-7	.	TGTGCCAGCAGTCCCTGGACAGGGGTCGAGCAGTACTTC	CASSPWTGVEQYF
TRBD2	TRBV6-5	TRBJ2-1	once	TGTGCCAGCAGTGTACTAGCGGGAGGGCTGGAGGAGCAGTTCTTC	CASSVLAGGLEEQFF
TRBD1	TRBV6-1	TRBJ1-1	.	TGTGCCAGCAGCCGGGACAGGGATGAAGCTTTCTTT	CASSRDRDEAFF
TRBD1	TRBV19	TRBJ2-3	.	TGTGCCAGTAAGTGGACAGGGGGTGGCACAGATACGCAGTATTTT	CASKWTGGGTDTQYF
TRBD2	TRBV27	TRBJ2-5	.	TGTGCCAGCAGTTCCATGGGAGCGGGGGAGGAGACCCAGTACTTC	CASSSMGAGEETQYF
.	TRBV4-1	TRBJ1-4	.	TGCGCCAGCAGCCAAGAAGGGATTAGGCAGGGGTTAGGAGAAAAACTGTTTTTT	CASSQEGIRQGLGEKLFF
TRBD1	TRBV5-1	TRBJ1-5	.	TGCGCCAGCAGCCCGGGACAGGGCCATCAGCCCCAGCATTTT	CASSPGQGHQPQHF
.	TRBV19	TRBJ1-5	.	TGTGCCAGTAGTCCACTTAGGGGCAGGGCAAATCAGCCCCAGCATTTT	CASSPLRGRANQPQHF
.	TRBV19	TRBJ2-2	.	TGTGCCAGTAGTATCGCCGGGGAGGTCCTGTACACCGGGGAGCTGTTTTTT	CASSIAGEVLYTGELFF
TRBD1	TRBV5-4	TRBJ2-5	.	TGTGCCAGCAGCTCCCCCGGGACAGGGAGGCAAACCCAGTACTTC	CASSSPGTGRQTQYF